This T cell receptor beta chain was documented in a study of CD8 T cells in ankylosing spondylitis. One entry per CDR3 protein results from TCRdb running MiXCR on the 5' RACE reads. The sample lists around 450,000 distinct CDR3 sequences; roughly 25% were seen once. This clonotype has a handful of counts. Its antigen is unknown. Notes on the study in general: Apparently characteristic of ankylosing spondylitis blood was a TCR beta motif (about eight highly homologous variants).

Germline CDR1 is SQVTM and CDR2 is ANQGSEA. The CDR3 is made up of 13 amino acids. Trimming shortened V by 4 bases and J by 2 bases, and 11 bases separated the two germline ends. The sequence derives from a male donor with ankylosing spondylitis. The material sequenced was blood, either unsorted or a sorted T cell fraction (not recorded which). This rearrangement joins TRBV29-1 to TRBJ1-1; D call uncertain. CDR3 in amino acids: CSVAPLKNTEAFF. The CDR3, as DNA: TGCAGCGTTGCTCCCCTAAAAAACACTGAAGCTTTCTTT.